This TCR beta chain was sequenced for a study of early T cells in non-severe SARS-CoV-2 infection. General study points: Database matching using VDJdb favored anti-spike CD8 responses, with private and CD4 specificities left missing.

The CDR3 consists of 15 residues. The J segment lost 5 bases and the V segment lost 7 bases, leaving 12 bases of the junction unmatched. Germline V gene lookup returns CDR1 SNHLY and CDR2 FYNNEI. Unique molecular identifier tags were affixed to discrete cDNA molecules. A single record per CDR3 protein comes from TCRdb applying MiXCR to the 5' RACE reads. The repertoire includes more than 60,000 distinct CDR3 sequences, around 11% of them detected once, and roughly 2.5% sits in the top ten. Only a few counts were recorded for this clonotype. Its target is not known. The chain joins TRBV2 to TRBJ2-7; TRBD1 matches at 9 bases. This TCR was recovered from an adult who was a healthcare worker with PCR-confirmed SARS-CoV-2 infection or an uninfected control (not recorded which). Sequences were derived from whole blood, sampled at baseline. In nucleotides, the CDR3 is TGTGCCAGCACCAAACTTAGACAGGGGGTACACGAGCAGTACTTC. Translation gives CASTKLRQGVHEQYF.